These 7 T cell receptor beta chains originate from one sample sequenced in a study of T cell repertoires in cytomegalovirus infection (dated by TCRdb to the late 2010s). Sequencing took place on an Illumina HiSeq 1500. TCRdb took the public reads, trimmed them with fastp at Q25, ran MiXCR for clone calling and kept in-frame beta chains. Each entry is one CDR3 protein sequence, shown with its most common DNA and genes. The sample contains 200,000 to 300,000 distinct CDR3 sequences, 6.5% of them found a single time. The ten largest account for about 6% of the sample. Input material: PBMCs. Receptor source: a human donor in good health (CMV status not recorded). Some clones in this sample may be carry-over from other donors' samples.

This clonotype was seen ten or more times. This chain links TRBV29-1 with TRBJ2-2; 7 bases line up with TRBD2. CDR1 is SQVTM and CDR2 is ANQGSEA in the germline V gene. There are 16 residues in the CDR3. Trimming took 6 bases from V and 1 from J; bases not matched to a gene: 11. The CDR3 coding sequence is TGCAGCGTAGCAAGGAGCCGGGGGGAGAACACCGGGGAGCTGTTTTTT. As protein: CSVARSRGENTGELFF.

In its sample, this clonotype was seen many times. The chain has TRBV20-1 and TRBJ1-6, with 8 bases matching TRBD1. Per germline, CDR1 DFQATT and CDR2 SNEGSKA (reference sequence). This CDR3 has 17 residues. The V and J ends lost 1 base and 7 bases, in that order; junction bases with no gene match: 12. Written as DNA, the CDR3 is TGCAGTGCTAGAGGGACAGGGTCGAGCATACAGAATTCACCCCTCCACTTT. This codes for CSARGTGSSIQNSPLHF.

This clonotype was recorded a few times. The V call is TRBV5-5, the J call TRBJ2-1; TRBD2 matches at 10 bases. V lost 4 bases and J lost 2; bases outside the gene matches: 6. Germline lookup yields CDR1 SGHKS and CDR2 YYEKEE (reference sequence). The CDR3 runs to 16 residues. The CDR3 nucleotides are TGTGCCAGCAGCAGGCTAGCGGGGGCCACCTACAATGAGCAGTTCTTC. It encodes CASSRLAGATYNEQFF.

V and J are TRBV28 and TRBJ2-3; D unresolved. V was shortened by 6 bases and J by 0 bases, with 10 bases between the two germline ends. Germline-derived CDR1 and CDR2 are MDHEN and SYDVKM. The CDR3 has 14 amino acids. The CDR3 DNA is TGTGCCAGCAGCCCTCATTTGAGCACAGATACGCAGTATTTT. This codes for CASSPHLSTDTQYF.

The chain uses TRBV18 and TRBJ2-7, with TRBD1 identical over 9 bases. V was clipped by 3 bases and J by 5 bases; unmatched bases: 8. Germline V CDR1 and CDR2: KGHSH, LQKENI. The CDR3 totals 15 residues. The CDR3 region has the DNA TGTGCCAGCTCACCCGTGGGACAGGGAGACCACGAGCAGTACTTC. Amino acids: CASSPVGQGDHEQYF.

This clonotype has a count of ten or more. V and J are TRBV7-2 and TRBJ1-2; D might be TRBD1 (6 bases). V gave up 1 base and J gave up 4 bases, with 10 bases separating them. The CDR3 runs to 14 residues. CDR1 and CDR2 from the germline V gene are SGHTA and FQGNSA. CDR3: CASSLGGGSYGYTF. CDR3 sequence (DNA): TGTGCCAGCAGCTTAGGGGGGGGCAGCTATGGCTACACCTTC.

This clonotype has at least ten counts. The chain combines TRBV12-3 or TRBV12-4 with TRBJ2-1, with D uncertain. The CDR3 contains 15 residues. Trimming shortened V by 1 base and J by 6 bases, and 13 bases separated the two germline ends. CDR3 bases: TGTGCCAGCAGTTTAGGACCCCCGCTAGGCAATGAGCAGTTCTTC. Its protein product is CASSLGPPLGNEQFF.